The T cell receptor (beta chain) under discussion was sequenced for a study of monozygotic twins with inflammatory bowel disease. Each of the TCR libraries took about 4,000 ng of total RNA. One entry per CDR3 protein, without DNA, is what TCRdb gives after re-calling the 5' RACE reads. Its clone listing holds about 210,000 distinct CDR3 sequences. The origin of this receptor is a human donor with ulcerative colitis or Crohn's disease, or a healthy co-twin of an affected twin (not recorded which). The material sequenced was blood.

This CDR3 reads CASSPGTGKNIQYF. The gene calls are TRBV18 and TRBJ2-4; TCRdb reports TRBD1, a call that lacks DNA to check it against. There are 14 residues in the CDR3. The germline V gene encodes CDR1 KGHSH and CDR2 LQKENI. The full variable domain, rest sourced from reference TRBV18 and TRBJ2-4, is NAGVMQNPRHLVRRRGQEARLRCSPMKGHSHVYWYRQLPEEGLKFMVYLQKENIIDESGMPKERFSAEFPKEGPSILRIQQVVRGDSAAYFCASSPGTGKNIQYFGAGTRLSVL.